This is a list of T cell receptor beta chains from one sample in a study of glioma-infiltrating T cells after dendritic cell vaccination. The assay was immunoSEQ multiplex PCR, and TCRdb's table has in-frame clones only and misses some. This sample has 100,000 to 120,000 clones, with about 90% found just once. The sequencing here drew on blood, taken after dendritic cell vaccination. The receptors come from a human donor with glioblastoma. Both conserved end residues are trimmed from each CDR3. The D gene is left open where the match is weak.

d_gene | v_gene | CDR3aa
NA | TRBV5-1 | ASSLEGRGDTEAF
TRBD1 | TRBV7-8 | ASSLPGQGPEQF
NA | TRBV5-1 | ASSPQSPYSVLNEQF
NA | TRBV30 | AWNPVGGGVSYEQY
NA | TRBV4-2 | ASSYRDSPNNEQF
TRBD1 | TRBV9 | ASSMGQGDGYT
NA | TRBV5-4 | ASSPWQGRPAEAF
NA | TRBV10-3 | AISEKTTNQPQH
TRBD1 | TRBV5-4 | ASSFWTGGTEAF
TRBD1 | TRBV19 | ASSITGGTDTQY
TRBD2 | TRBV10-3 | ATSGVGGSGLSYEQY
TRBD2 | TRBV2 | ASSERLAGGPVQY
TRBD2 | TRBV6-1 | ASSATSGAMYEQY
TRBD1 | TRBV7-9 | ASSLTGGGGYT
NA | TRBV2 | ASSDGPLQEQY
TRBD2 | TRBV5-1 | ASSLWAGGQETQY
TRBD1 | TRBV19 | ASMAERGLNQPQH
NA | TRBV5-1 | ASRRKEETQY
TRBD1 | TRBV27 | ASRRRTGGVYTEAF
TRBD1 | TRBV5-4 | ASSSDRGSGKLF
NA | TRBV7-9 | ASSLNSVYNEQF
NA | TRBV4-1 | ASSSPRGREQY
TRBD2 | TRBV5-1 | ASRRTSGGDRVTDTQY
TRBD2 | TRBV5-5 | ASSLAGGRRETQY
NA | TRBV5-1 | ASSTGGSRTNEKLF
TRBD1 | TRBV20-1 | SADRETEAF
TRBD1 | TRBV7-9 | ASNGQGATPGYGYT
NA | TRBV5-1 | ASSATVTPTYGYT
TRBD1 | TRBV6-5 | ASSYNRGSNQPQH
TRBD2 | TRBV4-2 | ASSQDMSGGPGAQY
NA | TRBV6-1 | ASSGHRDAEAF
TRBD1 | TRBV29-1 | SARFPRDRGRESNQPQH
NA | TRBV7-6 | ASNSDVYNEQF
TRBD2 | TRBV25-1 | ASSEVGTSGRGEQF
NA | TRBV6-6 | ASSSQGYEQY
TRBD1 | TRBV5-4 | ASSRTGFSYNEQF
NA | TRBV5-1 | ASSAIGGASNTEAF
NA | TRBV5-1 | ASSLVSLREQY
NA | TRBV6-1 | ASRPRTATNTEAF
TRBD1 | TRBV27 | ASKPGQYTDTQY
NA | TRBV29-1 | SALQGTNYGYT
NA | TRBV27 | ASSLWGWSSYNEQF
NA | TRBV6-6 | ASSYGGAGNQPQH
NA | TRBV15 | ATSRRVNQPQH
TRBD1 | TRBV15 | ATSKPGQGVTYEQY
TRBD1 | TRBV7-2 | ASSPQTGNSYT
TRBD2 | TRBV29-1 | SVDIDLAGGPADTQY
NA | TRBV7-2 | ASSTSLNSPLH
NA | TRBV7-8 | ASSLGGVSNQPQH
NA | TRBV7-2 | ASSLRNLAGEQF
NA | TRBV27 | ASSLATNTGELF
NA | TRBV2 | ASMADSGFREQY
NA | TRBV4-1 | ASSQNRVGNQPQH
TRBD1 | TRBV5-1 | ASSFTGASEVYGYT
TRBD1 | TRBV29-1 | SVLTGMKTGELF
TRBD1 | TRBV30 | AWSETTGVGGVLF
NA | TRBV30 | AWSVLAGNTIY
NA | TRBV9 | ASSVGEAISGNTIY
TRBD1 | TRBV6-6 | ASSIGQGNLDGYT